Following are 16 T cell receptor beta chains from one sample sequenced in a study of cytomegalovirus exposure and HLA in healthy donors. The PCR made use of 60 Vbeta and 13 Jbeta primers. The table came from immunoSEQ multiplex PCR; TCRdb's copy has only in-frame clones and leaves some out. In the table there are about 120,000 clones, around 80% of which are singletons. Input material: PBMCs. These receptors came from a female donor in good health and CMV-seropositive.

This chain joins TRBV7-2 and TRBJ2-3; 9 bases align to TRBD2. Germline CDR1 reads SGHTA; CDR2 reads FQGNSA. V gave up 3 bases and J gave up 4 bases; unmatched junction bases: 2. The CDR3 extends over 14 amino acids. CDR3 region: CASSLSSGADTQYF. Here the CDR3 DNA reads TGTGCCAGCAGCTTGTCTAGCGGGGCAGATACGCAGTATTTT.

The count of this clone is one. The rearrangement uses TRBV15 and TRBJ1-1, with D maybe TRBD1 (6 bases). CDR1 LNHNV and CDR2 YYDKDF come from the germline V gene (reference sequence). This CDR3 is 15 amino acids long. V was clipped by 4 bases and J by 1 base, with 13 bases between them. The CDR3 here is CATSKYQTGNTEAFF. DNA for the CDR3: TGTGCCACCAGCAAATACCAGACAGGGAACACTGAAGCTTTCTTT.

The CDR3 DNA reads as TGTGCCAGCAGCCGGACAGCTCCCTACGAGCAGTACTTC. This translates into CASSRTAPYEQYF. This rearrangement joins TRBV6-5 to TRBJ2-7; D may be TRBD1 (6 bases). Germline V gives CDR1 MNHEY, CDR2 SVGAGI. The V gene lost 6 bases and the J gene lost 2 bases, with 11 bases spanning the gap. The CDR3 loop spans 13 amino acids.

V and J are TRBV11-2 and TRBJ2-3; the match to TRBD2 covers 12 bases. CDR1 and CDR2 (germline): SGHAT, FQNNGV. CDR3 size: 17 residues. Trimming removed 6 bases from V and 3 bases from J; junction bases left unmatched: 10. CDR3 residues: CASSQGLAGRDTDTQYF. The CDR3 DNA is TGTGCCAGCAGTCAAGGACTAGCGGGGAGGGATACAGATACGCAGTATTTT.

As to this clone: At one end, the junction sequence differs from germline, possibly due to a read error. The rearrangement links TRBV6-1 to TRBJ1-1, with D maybe TRBD1 (6 bases). This CDR3 contains 14 residues. Germline CDR1 is MNHNS and CDR2 is SASEGT. CDR3 in DNA: TGTGCCGGGGAACACAGGGCCTTGAACACTGAAGCTTCCTTT. Translation: CAGEHRALNTEASF.

The chain uses TRBV28 and TRBJ1-1; D is ambiguous. The CDR3 runs 13 residues. In germline, CDR1 is MDHEN, CDR2 SYDVKM. The V end lost 3 bases, the J end lost 1 base, and 6 bases lay between the germline ends. DNA for the CDR3: TGTGCCAGCAGTTTCGGGGAGAACACTGAAGCTTTCTTT. Its protein product is CASSFGENTEAFF.

This chain connects TRBV28 to TRBJ2-6; TRBD1 agrees at 8 bases. Trimming cost V 4 bases and J 4 bases; bases outside gene matches: 6. The CDR3 has 16 residues. Germline V lookup: CDR1 MDHEN, CDR2 SYDVKM. The CDR3 reads CASSSLDRAGANVLTF. The CDR3 DNA reads TGTGCCAGCAGTTCCCTGGACAGGGCCGGGGCCAACGTCCTGACTTTC.

This clone has a single count. This rearrangement joins TRBV19 to TRBJ1-4, with D perhaps matching TRBD1 (5 bases). The germline CDR1 and CDR2 sequences are LNHDA and SQIVND (reference sequence). The CDR3 is 16 residues long. Trimming removed 0 bases at V and 3 bases at J, with 11 bases between. CDR3 region: CASSIDLSGANEKLFF. CDR3 coding DNA: TGTGCCAGTAGTATAGATCTATCGGGGGCTAATGAAAAACTGTTTTTT.

The rearrangement uses TRBV9 and TRBJ1-6; D is perhaps TRBD1 (6 bases). CDR1 is SGDLS, CDR2 YYNGEE, per germline. The CDR3 covers 13 residues. V lost 4 bases, J lost 7 bases, and 9 bases lay in between. The CDR3 spells CASSRDTNSPLHF. The DNA for the CDR3 is TGTGCCAGCAGCCGGGACACAAATTCACCCCTCCACTTT.

This rearrangement joins TRBV7-2 to TRBJ2-3; 8 positions match TRBD2. The CDR3 totals 16 residues. The J segment lost 4 bases and the V segment lost 4 bases, leaving 10 bases of the junction unmatched. Germline V gene sequence: CDR1 SGHTA, CDR2 FQGNSA. The CDR3 loop reads CASSSYLAGGADTQYF. The CDR3 DNA reads as TGTGCCAGCAGCTCCTACCTGGCGGGGGGAGCAGATACGCAGTATTTT.

The chain has TRBV6-1 and TRBJ2-5; maybe TRBD1 (6 bases). Germline V gene lookup returns CDR1 MNHNS and CDR2 SASEGT. This CDR3 has 15 residues. Trimming cost V 5 bases and J 5 bases, with 18 bases left between them. The CDR3 nucleotides read TGTGCCAGCAGTATGGGACAAGCCCTGGGGGAGACCCAGTACTTC. Residues: CASSMGQALGETQYF.

This clone appeared a single time. The V and J genes are TRBV5-1 and TRBJ2-7; 11 bases are shared with TRBD1. The trim removed 4 bases at V and 7 bases at J, leaving 7 bases unmatched. From germline, CDR1 is SGHRS and CDR2 YFSETQ. This CDR3 comprises 14 residues. The CDR3 reads CASSTQGQGGEQYF. CDR3 DNA sequence: TGCGCCAGCAGCACACAGGGACAGGGGGGAGAGCAGTACTTC.

The V call is TRBV9, the J call TRBJ1-2, with TRBD1 identical over 11 bases. The V gene end was trimmed by 3 bases and the J gene end by 4 bases; junction bases not matched to a gene: 2. CDR1 is SGDLS and CDR2 is YYNGEE in the germline V gene. This CDR3 contains 14 residues. CDR3 nucleotides: TGTGCCAGCAGCGAGGGGACAGGGGGCTATGGCTACACCTTC. Translated: CASSEGTGGYGYTF.

A single count supports this clone. J is TRBJ2-3 and V is TRBV10-1; D remains ambiguous. Trimming removed 4 bases at V and 2 bases at J, with 10 bases between. The CDR3 runs 14 residues. Per the germline V gene, CDR1 is WNHNN and CDR2 is SYGVQD (reference sequence). The CDR3 DNA is TGCGCCAGCAGTGCCAGCGAAGCCACAGATACGCAGTATTTT. Protein product: CASSASEATDTQYF.

The chain combines TRBV6-5 with TRBJ2-1; TRBD2 matches at 12 bases. J lost 4 bases, V lost 6 bases, and 4 bases had no gene match. CDR1 is MNHEY, CDR2 SVGAGI, per germline. This CDR3 contains 15 residues. CDR3 sequence reads: CASRRGTSGYNEQFF. Here the CDR3 DNA reads TGTGCCAGCAGGCGCGGGACTAGCGGGTACAATGAGCAGTTCTTC.

The V call is TRBV5-1, the J call TRBJ1-1; perhaps TRBD1 as D (5 bases). The CDR3 covers 16 residues. The V and J ends lost 0 bases and 1 base respectively, with 13 bases between them. The germline gives CDR1 SGHRS, CDR2 YFSETQ. The CDR3 DNA is TGCGCCAGCAGCTTGGGACAGATCCCAGCGAACACTGAAGCTTTCTTT. Translated, it gives CASSLGQIPANTEAFF.